This passage covers 9 T cell receptor beta chains from one sample sequenced in a study of beta chain features in type 1 diabetes. TCRB transcripts that were expressed got sequenced, as all of the isolated RNA had been reverse transcribed. This table comes from immunoSEQ multiplex PCR, and its TCRdb copy is limited to in-frame clones, with some not included. The table includes 900,000 or so clones, under 20% detected once. The specimen was naive CD4+ T cells from blood. The receptors stem from a woman younger than 35 in good health.

This clone has a handful of counts. The V call is TRBV2, the J call TRBJ2-1; D may be TRBD2 (6 bases). CDR3 length equals 15 residues. From germline, CDR1 is SNHLY and CDR2 FYNNEI. Trimming stripped 0 bases from V and 6 bases from J, with 12 bases between. The CDR3 protein is CASSEAGSTGNEQFF. CDR3 DNA: TGTGCCAGCAGTGAAGCCGGGAGTACTGGCAATGAGCAGTTCTTC.

This sequence joins TRBV7-2 and TRBJ2-5, with D unresolved. Per the germline V gene, CDR1 is SGHTA and CDR2 is FQGNSA. V gave up 1 base and J gave up 1 base, with 16 bases separating them. The CDR3 spans 17 residues. The DNA of the CDR3 is TGTGCCAGCAGCTTAGGGCCAGGCGGATACTTCCAAGAGACCCAGTACTTC. Translation: CASSLGPGGYFQETQYF.

The chain uses TRBV5-4 and TRBJ2-1; 9 positions agree with TRBD2. Germline lookup yields CDR1 SGHNT and CDR2 YYREEE (reference sequence). The CDR3 covers 15 residues. V lost 0 bases, J lost 9 bases, and 7 bases stayed unmatched. The CDR3 region has the DNA TGTGCCAGCAGCTTGGTCGCGGGAGGGCCAGGTGAGCAGTTCTTC. This codes for CASSLVAGGPGEQFF. The full variable domain, in which reference TRBV5-4 and TRBJ2-1 provide the parts outside the CDR3, is ETGVTQSPTHLIKTRGQQVTLRCSSQSGHNTVSWYQQALGQGPQFIFQYYREEENGRGNFPPRFSGLQFPNYSSELNVNALELDDSALYLCASSLVAGGPGEQFFGPGTRLTVL.

This clone was seen a handful of times. The V gene is TRBV11-1, the J gene TRBJ2-1; possible D gene TRBD2, 5 bases. The CDR3 covers 14 residues. CDR1 is SGHAT and CDR2 is FQDESV in the germline V gene (reference sequence). Trimming removed 2 bases from V and 6 bases from J, with 11 bases in between. CDR3 in DNA: TGTGCCAGCAGCTTAACGAGGGAGAGCAATGAGCAGTTCTTC. Translating it yields CASSLTRESNEQFF.

The J gene is TRBJ2-1, the V gene TRBV11-2; a weak D match, TRBD2 (6 bases). Germline assignment: CDR1 SGHAT and CDR2 FQNNGV. V lost 6 bases to trimming and J lost 3 bases, with 9 bases between them. The CDR3 contains 13 residues. CDR3 loop: CASSPTSYNEQFF. CDR3 nucleotide sequence: TGTGCCAGCAGTCCGACTAGCTACAATGAGCAGTTCTTC.

This clone was seen only a few times. The rearrangement links TRBV10-3 to TRBJ1-1, with 8 bases aligning to TRBD1. The CDR3 consists of 15 residues. Germline lookup yields CDR1 ENHRY and CDR2 SYGVKD. After removal of 4 bases from V and 5 bases from J, the junction contained 9 bases not matched to a gene. CDR3 sequence reads: CAISVQGGGRTEAFF. DNA of the CDR3: TGTGCCATCAGTGTACAGGGGGGTGGGAGGACTGAAGCTTTCTTT.

Note on this clone: The sample holds other DNA sequences that translate to the same CDR3. This chain uses TRBV7-9 with TRBJ2-3; unclear D gene. V gave up 2 bases and J gave up 6 bases, with 6 bases separating them. The germline gives CDR1 SEHNR, CDR2 FQNEAQ (reference sequence). The CDR3 totals 12 residues. The CDR3 protein is CASSLQGDTQYF. CDR3 bases: TGTGCCAGCAGCTTACAAGGTGATACGCAGTATTTT.

In this sample, this clone turned up a few times. V is TRBV29-1 and J is TRBJ2-5, with D perhaps given as TRBD1 or TRBD2 (6 bases each). TRBJ2-7 explains the end of the DNA better; the J call may be wrong. The CDR3 is made up of 13 amino acids. Per the germline V gene, CDR1 is SQVTM and CDR2 is ANQGSEA. The CDR3 DNA sequence: TGCAGCGTTGGCGGGACATTAACCTACGAGCAGTACTTC. It specifies CSVGGTLTYEQYF.

The chain joins TRBV7-2 to TRBJ1-2; TRBD1 matches 8 bases. The length of the CDR3 is 17 residues. The germline V gene has CDR1 SGHTA and CDR2 FQGNSA. V shed 5 bases, J shed 7 bases, and the junction held 18 bases outside the gene matches. Here the CDR3 reads CASSVSTGTGLLSGYTF. The DNA of the CDR3 is TGTGCCAGCAGCGTATCAACCGGGACAGGCCTATTAAGTGGCTACACCTTC.